Listed below are T cell receptor beta chains from one sample, sequenced in a study of cytomegalovirus exposure and HLA in healthy donors. Data came from immunoSEQ multiplex PCR; TCRdb stores just in-frame clones and leaves some out. The sample data list about 48,000 clones. The sequenced sample was PBMCs. The receptors were sampled from a male donor in good health and CMV-seropositive. The CDR3 runs from the conserved cysteine through the conserved F or W.

>TRBV28|TRBJ2-7
CASSLEGAYEQYF
>TRBV5-1|TRBJ1-1
CASSREGRGQAFF
>TRBV25-1|TRBJ1-5
CASSGPPGTGEQPQHF
>TRBV5-4|TRBJ2-5
CASSLSLAVSEETQYF
>TRBV21-1|TRBJ1-1
CASSKEVSGGSSF
>TRBV7-2|TRBJ2-5
CASSPQGAEETQYF
>TRBV10-3|TRBJ1-1
CAISDWGGNTEAFF
>TRBV7-9|TRBJ2-7
CALGGSYEQYF
>TRBV7-3|TRBJ2-3
CASSSMGLAGADTQYF
>TRBV28|TRBJ2-2
CASSFRGGLSGELFF
>TRBV7-9|TRBJ2-1
CASSLGYRTQNFYNEQFF
>TRBV27|TRBJ1-5
CASSFTPYSNQPQHF
>TRBV7-9|TRBJ1-3
CASSLGGGNGNTIYF
>TRBV10-3|TRBJ2-7
CAIQGALEDEQYF
>TRBV5-1|TRBJ1-2
CASSSTGGSLGYTF
>TRBV28|TRBJ2-7
CASSPRGQISYEQYF
>TRBV2|TRBJ1-1
CASSGDSTEAFF
>TRBV2|TRBJ1-4
CASHFISGQINEKLFF
>TRBV9|TRBJ2-3
CASSPGTFTGTDTQYF
>TRBV6-5|TRBJ2-5
CASSYWRGEQETQYF
>TRBV7-2|TRBJ2-7
CASSFLAGEFAYEQYF
>TRBV4-3|TRBJ2-3
CASSQAYNDFEDTQYF
>TRBV27|TRBJ1-2
CASSSGLYYGYTF
>TRBV6-5|TRBJ2-7
CASTIWGGGTYEQYF
>TRBV27|TRBJ2-6
CASSLLGGTSGANVLTF
>TRBV5-1|TRBJ1-4
CATGQGIGVGEKLFF
>TRBV7-9|TRBJ2-7
CASSPGILYEQYF
>TRBV6-5|TRBJ1-2
CASTSGQGFDGYTF
>TRBV6-5|TRBJ1-5
CASSPSRFQPQHF
>TRBV11-2|TRBJ2-5
CASSLVGTGGETQYF
>TRBV29-1|TRBJ1-1
CSARPSTGPNTEAFF
>TRBV5-6|TRBJ1-1
CASSLAPNEAFF
>TRBV9|TRBJ1-3
CASSPRQYFVSGNTIYF